This T cell receptor beta chain was profiled in a study of PD-1 blockade in classical Hodgkin lymphoma. A remark on this clone: Its specificity is not known.

Assay: immunoSEQ multiplex PCR; the TCRdb copy retains only in-frame clones and omits some. The table has fewer than 30,000 clones, 70% to 90% seen once. Exposure to brentuximab vedotin varied, and each patient had relapsed following autologous stem cell transplantation. Whole-study findings and limits: It was among complete responders that baseline diversity resembled that of newly diagnosed patients. A reduction in baseline TCR diversity was reportedly seen in newly diagnosed patients relative to healthy donors.

Germline lookup yields CDR1 SGHNT and CDR2 YENEEA. With V trimmed by 1 base and J by 6 bases, 6 bases remained unmatched. The CDR3 extends over 17 amino acids. The TCR sequence derives from a human donor with classical Hodgkin lymphoma. Sample: peripheral blood mononuclear cells (PBMCs), taken before the second cycle of nivolumab. The gene calls are TRBV11-3 and TRBJ2-1, with TRBD2 matching 13 bases. CDR3 coding DNA: TGTGCCAGCAGCTTAGGGGGGACTAGCGGGATTATCAATGAGCAGTTCTTC. It translates to CASSLGGTSGIINEQFF. Drawing the rest from reference TRBV11-3 and TRBJ2-1, the complete variable domain is EAGVVQSPRYKIIEKKQPVAFWCNPISGHNTLYWYLQNLGQGPELLIRYENEEAVDDSQLPKDRFSAERLKGVDSTLKIQPAELGDSAVYLCASSLGGTSGIINEQFFGPGTRLTVL.